This T cell receptor (beta chain) was captured in a study of shared clonotypes between healthy human individuals (dated by TCRdb to between 2020 and 2021). Background for the entire study: A couple of women and a few men aged 18 to 49 years were included in the cohort. For each donor, three plates each were used for CD4 naive and CD4 memory, two plates were used for CD8 naive, and one plate was used for CD8 memory. To estimate repertoire size and how much clonotype sharing occurs between individuals, the study deeply sequenced the blood TCR repertoires of five healthy adults. Libraries were prepared and TCR repertoires were sequenced by different laboratories using diverse techniques, in order to increase sequencing depth and limit assay-specific biases. Per donor, leukapheresis produced somewhere between about 0.9 and 10 billion PBMCs.

The paper as a whole reports these results and caveats: Roughly 5% of naive CD4, 3% to 3.5% of naive CD8, approximately 2.2% of memory CD4, and more than 0.35% of memory CD8 clonotypes were shared across several donors. Naive subsets generally had larger estimated clonotype richness than memory subsets did. Incomplete sequencing was indicated by rarefaction of sorted-subset datasets, despite the large sequencing depth. Compared with non-shared clonotypes, the clonotypes found in all four sorted-subset donors had higher generation probabilities. Pairwise subsampling indicated that sequencing depth was expected to affect the degree of clonotype sharing among donors. The genetic and exposure-history diversity represented was limited by the small number of donors. Sampling was restricted to blood, and TCR repertoires in tissues likely differ from the TCR repertoires found in blood.

Healthy HIV-negative adults with no recently reported acute infections or vaccinations were included as donors. Every donor was a Caucasian adult living in Nashville, Tennessee, USA. Magnetic negative selection was used to enrich CD4+ T cells, after which naive cells were positively selected on CD45RA and the negative fraction became the memory subset. Blood was collected by leukapheresis, and PBMCs were isolated by Ficoll-Histopaque density gradient centrifugation and then cryopreserved in liquid nitrogen vapor phase. Purity and quantity of every magnetically sorted T cell population were checked by analytical flow cytometry. Each sorted fraction had its genomic DNA isolated and then quantified by UV absorbance on a Nanodrop 2000c. Measured from the cysteine to the phenylalanine, the CDR3 is 15 residues long. Just CDR3 DNA is preserved here, 45 bases in frame from base 1. The germline V gene (reference sequence) yields SEHNR for CDR1 and FQNEAQ for CDR2. Trimmed from V: 7 bases; trimmed from J: 3 bases; junction bases lacking a gene match: 7.

This clone appeared once. Its antigen has not been determined. Base qualities were left out, and no much larger clone turns up one base away. TCR CDR3 regions were amplified from genomic DNA by multiplex PCR using the deep immunoSEQ assay. Genomic DNA extracted from each cell subset was distributed evenly over all wells of several immunoSEQ 96-well plates, and each plate served as one replicate. For sorted subsets, approximately 200 ng of genomic DNA, equivalent to 25,000 to 35,000 T cell genomes, went into each replicate PCR. The purified libraries were quantified using a Qubit 3.0 fluorometer, sized with a Bioanalyzer 2100, and then quantified again using the KAPA Library Quantification kit. A separate single-read 150-cycle Illumina NextSeq 550 flow cell was used to sequence each immunoSEQ 96-well plate. Regarding the original processing steps: Because only junctional sequences without quality scores were contained in the immunoSEQ output, filtering matching that applied to full-length reads could not be performed. Sequences were annotated with PyIR, a Python wrapper for IgBLAST v1.9, using IMGT germline references to assign V/J genes and CDR3. Any read was removed if the V/J assignment was weak (E-value above 1e-6), the CDR3 was missing, or the read contained stop codons, out-of-frame junctions, or ambiguous translated residues. V3J clonotypes were defined as sequences sharing an identical inferred V gene, J gene, and CDR3 amino acid sequence. Percentage overlap between repertoires was calculated by dividing the number of shared unique clonotypes by the size of the smaller repertoire. Repertoire richness was assessed with RTK rarefaction, the Chao1 estimator, and Recon v2.1 estimates of unobserved clonotypes. Generation probabilities were computed with OLGA for all TCRbeta clonotypes obtained by the gDNA method from a handful of donors. In TCRdb, the immuneACCESS table is reduced to in-frame sequences with V and J assigned. These tables do not hold every clone; where another copy was compared, an unresolved V gene accounts for under half, and the others remain unexplained. V, J and clone size are taken as reported in that table, and D and trimming were inferred from the DNA itself. Counted in this sample were roughly 2 million clones; nearly 97% of them appeared once. Of the sample, around 0.13% is held by the ten largest clones.

This sequence uses TRBV7-9 and TRBJ2-7, with 12 bases aligning to TRBD2. Sequenced: naive CD4+ T cells sorted from blood. In light of the paper, this sample's cell subset or site label describes: CD45RA+ positively selected. This TCR was sampled from a man aged 18 to 29 in good health. The CDR3 in this case is CASNGLAGPFYEQYF. The DNA sequence is given as TGTGCCAGCAATGGACTAGCGGGACCTTTCTACGAGCAGTACTTC.